These 23 T cell receptor beta chains were all obtained from the same sample, sequenced in a study of T cells in women clearing cervical HPV infection. Sequenced by immunoSEQ multiplex PCR; TCRdb stores in-frame clones only, minus some. The sample's table shows tens of thousands of clones. Sequenced sample: blood buffy coat. The receptors stem from a woman aged 18-70 years with a cervical HPV16 infection that either progressed to CIN3+ or cleared (not recorded which).

A remark on this clone: The CDR3 goes on 3 residues after the read ends, and that part is filled in from the germline J gene. This rearrangement joins TRBV19 to TRBJ2-1; D call uncertain. Trimming pared 3 bases from V and 0 bases from J, leaving 9 bases between. The CDR3 sequence is 15 residues long. Germline CDR1 reads LNHDA; CDR2 reads SQIVND (reference sequence). CDR3 region: CASSMGLYSYNEQFF. Incomplete CDR3 DNA: TGTGCCAGTAGTATGGGCCTTTACTCCTACAATGAG.

In regard to this clone: The sequence runs out 3 residues before the end of the CDR3; the remainder is reconstructed from the germline J gene. The V and J genes are TRBV5-1 and TRBJ2-7, with 7 nucleotides matching TRBD1. Germline-derived CDR1 and CDR2 are SGHRS and YFSETQ. The V segment lost 4 bases and the J segment 3 bases; nucleotides outside the gene matches: 7. The CDR3 consists of 14 residues. The CDR3 here is CASSLGQSNYEQYF. The DNA read from the CDR3 is TGCGCCAGCAGCCTGGGACAGAGCAACTACGAG.

To note about this clone: The CDR3 end lies 3 residues beyond the end of the read and is filled in from the germline J gene. The chain is built from TRBV5-5 and TRBJ1-2; D unclear. This CDR3 spans 15 amino acids. With 0 bases removed from V and 3 bases from J, the gap between germline ends came to 12 bases. Germline V gene sequence: CDR1 SGHKS, CDR2 YYEKEE (reference sequence). CDR3 DNA, as far as it was read: TGTGCCAGCAGCTTGGGGCAGGCAGGAGACTATGGC. Amino acids: CASSLGQAGDYG. The entire CDR3 reads CASSLGQAGDYGYTF.

This clone counts as medium-sized (0.01 to 0.1%) by frequency. This chain's CDR3 is CSLRADTQYF. The sequenced CDR3 bases are TGCAGCCTCAGGGCAGATACG. The chain is built from TRBV29-1 and TRBJ2-3; D is perhaps TRBD1 (5 bases). The read stops 3 residues short of the end of the CDR3; the missing end is completed from the germline J gene. V dropped 8 bases and J dropped 4 bases, with 7 bases sitting between them. Germline assignment: CDR1 SQVTM and CDR2 ANQGSEA. This CDR3 comprises 10 residues.

Regarding this clone: The read stops 3 residues short of the end of the CDR3; the missing end is completed from the germline J gene. The chain is built from TRBV2 and TRBJ1-2; 8 bases align to TRBD1. Trimming at V came to 5 bases and at J to 2 bases, leaving 13 bases not matched to a gene. This CDR3 has 17 amino acids. Germline loops: CDR1 SNHLY, CDR2 FYNNEI. CDR3 DNA, as far as it was read: TGTGCCAGCAGTATCCGACAGGGGAGAGGGACAAACTATGGC. Translated, it gives CASSIRQGRGTNYG. In full, the CDR3 reads CASSIRQGRGTNYGYTF.

A remark on this clone: The CDR3 goes on 3 residues after the read ends, and that part is filled in from the germline J gene. The chain has TRBV18 and TRBJ1-2; 9 positions match TRBD1. The CDR3 covers 19 residues. CDR1 is KGHSH, CDR2 LQKENI, per germline. CDR3 DNA (partial): TGTGCCAGCTCACCACTGGGGACAGGGAGCGGTATTCTTACAGATACC. Translated, it gives CASSPLGTGSGILTDT. In full, the CDR3 is CASSPLGTGSGILTDTYTF.

As for this clone: The read terminates 3 residues ahead of where the CDR3 ends, so the germline J gene completes it. The chain couples TRBV11-2 to TRBJ1-1; TRBD1 matches at 7 bases. The CDR3 totals 13 residues. Germline values: CDR1 SGHAT, CDR2 FQNNGV. J was trimmed by 2 bases and V by 5 bases; bases with no gene match: 2. Here the CDR3 reads CASSRQGNTEAFF. The CDR3 bases that were read are TGTGCCAGCAGCAGACAGGGAAACACTGAA.

CDR3 DNA (partial): TGTGCCTGGACCTCGACAGGGAAAGGC. Its protein product is CAWTSTGKG. The CDR3 as a whole reads CAWTSTGKGYTF. The chain recombines TRBV30 with TRBJ1-2; 7 positions match TRBD1. The CDR3 is cut off 3 residues early in the read; its end comes from the germline J gene. CDR1 and CDR2 (germline): GTSNPN, SVGIG (reference sequence). The CDR3 is made up of 12 amino acids. Based on the CDR3 plus reference TRBV30 and TRBJ1-2, the full variable domain is SQTIHQWPATLVQPVGSPLSLECTVEGTSNPNLYWYRQAAGRGLQLLFYSVGIGQISSEVPQNLSASRPQDRQFILSSKKLLLSDSGFYLCAWTSTGKGYTFGSGTRLTVV.

About this clone: The read falls 3 residues short of the CDR3 end, and the missing part is taken from the germline J gene. The V gene is TRBV7-2, the J gene TRBJ2-1; D unclear. This CDR3 comprises 12 residues. The V gene lost 4 bases and the J gene lost 8 bases, with 9 bases spanning the gap. The germline V gene encodes CDR1 SGHTA and CDR2 FQGNSA. CDR3 protein: CASSSLEDEQFF. Partial CDR3 DNA: TGTGCCAGCAGCTCTCTAGAAGATGAG.

Comments on this clone: The read is 3 residues too short to cover the CDR3 end, so that end is filled in from the germline J gene. The chain carries TRBV7-3 and TRBJ2-5, with 11 bases aligning to TRBD2. This CDR3 contains 15 residues. The junction had 1 base not matched to a gene; V was cut back by 2 bases and J by 2 bases. Germline CDR1 reads SGHTA; CDR2 reads FQGTGA. CDR3 sequence reads: CASSLVAGGQETQYF. CDR3 DNA, as far as it was read: TGTGCCAGCAGCTTAGTAGCGGGAGGGCAAGAGACC.

A word on this clone: The read falls 3 residues short of the CDR3 end, and the missing part is taken from the germline J gene. V gene TRBV6-2 or TRBV6-3 combines with J gene TRBJ1-2; possibly TRBD1 for D (5 bases). Germline loops: CDR1 MNHEY, CDR2 SVGEGT. The CDR3 extends over 14 amino acids. V lost 3 bases to trimming and J lost 5 bases, with 13 bases between them. CDR3 DNA, as far as it was read: TGTGCCAGCAGTTATCGACAGAGCATTTATGGC. It codes for CASSYRQSIYG. The complete CDR3 reads CASSYRQSIYGYTF.

In regard to this clone: Read sequence stops 3 residues before the CDR3 end, and the germline J gene provides the missing end. The V call is TRBV2, the J call TRBJ1-3; D is ambiguous. The V gene's germline CDR1 is SNHLY and CDR2 FYNNEI. V lost 4 bases and J lost 4, with 14 bases in between. The CDR3 is 15 amino acids. The CDR3: CASSALSHEGNTIYF. The CDR3 bases that were read are TGTGCCAGCAGTGCACTCTCGCACGAAGGAAACACC.

Concerning this clone: Read coverage stops 3 residues before the CDR3 terminus; the germline J gene supplies the remainder. V usage is TRBV7-2 and J usage is TRBJ1-3; D unresolved. This CDR3 comprises 16 residues. V lost 0 bases, J lost 0 bases, and 9 bases lay in between. CDR1 and CDR2 (germline): SGHTA, FQGNSA. CDR3 sequence reads: CASSLAPPVSGNTIYF. Incomplete CDR3 DNA: TGTGCCAGCAGCTTAGCGCCGCCAGTCTCTGGAAACACC.

As regards this clone: At one boundary the junction diverges from the germline segment, which might be a read error. CDR3 DNA (partial): TGCGCCAGCAGCCAAGTAGGCAGGCACCACGAG. Its protein is CASSQVGRHHE. The complete CDR3 reads CASSQVGRHHEQYF. The chain employs TRBV4-2 and TRBJ2-7; D gene ambiguous. The read is 3 residues too short to cover the CDR3 end, so that end is filled in from the germline J gene. CDR1 and CDR2 from the germline V gene are LGHNA and YNFKEQ. The CDR3 length is 14 residues.

To note about this clone: Read data end 3 residues before the CDR3 end; the end is taken from the germline J gene. The chain carries TRBV6-2 or TRBV6-3 and TRBJ2-5, with TRBD1 identical over 7 bases. The J segment lost 1 base and the V segment lost 2 bases, leaving 4 bases of the junction unmatched. The CDR3 runs 15 residues. CDR1 is MNHEY, CDR2 SVGEGT, per germline. CDR3 residues: CASSYQTGAQETQYF. The sequenced CDR3 bases are TGTGCCAGCAGTTACCAAACAGGGGCCCAAGAGACC.

For this clone: The sequence runs out 3 residues before the end of the CDR3; the remainder is reconstructed from the germline J gene. This rearrangement joins TRBV5-1 to TRBJ2-6; TRBD1 matches at 8 bases. After removal of 3 bases from V and 0 bases from J, the junction contained 11 bases not matched to a gene. Germline values: CDR1 SGHRS, CDR2 YFSETQ. This CDR3 has 19 residues. The CDR3 bases that were read are TGCGCCAGCAGCTCTAATGACAGGGGACTTTACTCTGGGGCCAACGTC. Translating gives CASSSNDRGLYSGANV. The whole CDR3 reads CASSSNDRGLYSGANVLTF.

Comment on this clone: The read ends 3 residues before the CDR3 terminus; that terminus is restored from the germline J gene. The chain combines TRBV18 with TRBJ2-4; a weak D match, TRBD1 (5 bases). The CDR3 has 13 residues. Germline V CDR1 and CDR2: KGHSH, LQKENI. CDR3 loop: CASSSQENYGQYF. Incomplete CDR3 DNA: TGTGCCAGCTCATCACAGGAGAACTATGGT.

A word on this clone: Read data end 3 residues before the CDR3 end; the end is taken from the germline J gene. This chain connects TRBV7-2 to TRBJ2-3; 7 bases map to TRBD2. The CDR3 has 15 amino acids. Germline CDR1 and CDR2: SGHTA and FQGNSA. V lost 0 bases and J lost 3; bases outside the gene matches: 3. The part of the CDR3 DNA that was read is TGTGCCAGCAGCTTAGCGGGAGGGGCGACAGATACG. Protein sequence: CASSLAGGATDT. The complete CDR3 reads CASSLAGGATDTQYF.

With respect to this clone: From the germline J gene comes the end of the CDR3, since the read stops 3 residues before it. This chain uses TRBV7-3 with TRBJ1-2; 7 bases are a match to TRBD1. After removal of 1 base from V and 6 bases from J, the junction contained 17 bases not matched to a gene. In germline, CDR1 is SGHTA, CDR2 FQGTGA. This CDR3 is built from 18 residues. Partial CDR3 DNA: TGTGCCAGCAGCTTAAATCCGGGTTTGAGGGGGCGCCACGATGGC. It translates to CASSLNPGLRGRHDG. The full CDR3 protein is CASSLNPGLRGRHDGYTF. The whole variable domain, remainder taken from reference TRBV7-3 and TRBJ1-2, is GAGVSQTPSNKVTEKGKYVELRCDPISGHTALYWYRQSLGQGPEFLIYFQGTGAADDSGLPNDRFFAVRPEGSVSTLKIQRTERGDSAVYLCASSLNPGLRGRHDGYTFGSGTRLTVV.

Measured by frequency, this clone is medium-sized (0.01 to 0.1%). The CDR3 end is not reached by the read, which stops 3 residues before it; the germline J gene fills it in. The chain is built from TRBV29-1 and TRBJ2-3, with 11 bases identical to TRBD2. The CDR3 runs 14 residues. Germline V gives CDR1 SQVTM, CDR2 ANQGSEA. After removal of 5 bases from V and 5 bases from J, the junction contained 6 bases not matched to a gene. Incomplete CDR3 DNA: TGCAGCGTTCAGCTAGCGGGAGGAGGAGATACG. This encodes CSVQLAGGGDT. The entire CDR3 reads CSVQLAGGGDTQYF.

About this clone itself: Sequencing ends 3 residues short of the CDR3 end; the germline J gene provides the rest. The chain uses TRBV12-3 or TRBV12-4 and TRBJ2-7; D possibly corresponds to TRBD2 (6 bases). The V gene lost 3 bases and the J gene lost 4 bases, with 7 bases spanning the gap. The CDR3 is 12 amino acids. CDR3 DNA (partial): TGTGCCAGCAGTTTCCGGGGGTACGAG. It translates to CASSFRGYE. The whole CDR3 sequence is CASSFRGYEQYF.

With regard to this clone: The read terminates 3 residues ahead of where the CDR3 ends, so the germline J gene completes it. This sequence joins TRBV5-1 and TRBJ2-3, with D possibly called TRBD1 or TRBD2 (6 bases each). Trimming pared 4 bases from V and 2 bases from J, leaving 23 bases between. The germline V gene has CDR1 SGHRS and CDR2 YFSETQ. The length of the CDR3 is 18 residues. Partial CDR3 DNA: TGCGCCAGCAGCCTGAACACGGCGGGACATACATCCACAGATACG. Translating it yields CASSLNTAGHTSTDT. The full CDR3 protein reads CASSLNTAGHTSTDTQYF.

As concerns this clone: The read ends 3 residues early relative to the CDR3; the germline J gene fills the gap. The chain is built from TRBV2 and TRBJ1-4, with D possibly matching TRBD1 (5 bases). The germline gives CDR1 SNHLY, CDR2 FYNNEI. Trimming took 4 bases from V and 8 from J, leaving 14 bases between them. The CDR3 length is 14 residues. The covered CDR3 bases are TGTGCCAGCAGTGTTAGACTGGGGGGGGAAAAA. Protein: CASSVRLGGEK. The CDR3 in full is CASSVRLGGEKLFF.